A single sample is the source of the 6 T cell receptor beta chains below, sequenced in a study of blood T cell repertoires in COVID-19. Method: immunoSEQ multiplex PCR; TCRdb's copy keeps in-frame clones and lacks some. The top ten hold roughly 13% of the sample, which has 100,000 to 110,000 clones, more than 75% seen once. The sample comprised peripheral blood. These receptors originate from a human donor in a cohort sampled during active COVID-19.

This chain joins TRBV5-1 and TRBJ1-6, with D possibly TRBD1 on 5 matching bases. The CDR3 has 15 amino acids. Deletions cut 0 bases from V and 7 bases from J, with 11 bases between. CDR1 is SGHRS and CDR2 is YFSETQ in the germline V gene. CDR3 amino acids: CASSLEVAGNSPLHF. CDR3 nucleotides: TGCGCCAGCAGCTTGGAAGTGGCAGGGAATTCACCCCTCCACTTT.

The chain uses TRBV9 and TRBJ2-2, with 11 nucleotides matching TRBD2. CDR1 is SGDLS, CDR2 YYNGEE, per germline. This CDR3 contains 14 residues. V lost 4 bases to trimming and J lost 7 bases; unmatched junction nucleotides: 3. CDR3 amino acids: CASSFGTSGGELFF. For the CDR3, the DNA is TGTGCCAGCAGCTTTGGGACTAGCGGCGGGGAGCTGTTTTTT.

V gene TRBV19 combines with J gene TRBJ1-6, with TRBD1 identical over 9 bases. After removal of 5 bases from V and 9 bases from J, the junction contained 11 bases not matched to a gene. Germline CDR1 is LNHDA and CDR2 is SQIVND (reference sequence). CDR3 length: 16 amino acids. CDR3 sequence (DNA): TGTGCCAGTAGTCCCGGGACAGGGCTTCAGGGTTCACCCCTCCACTTT. Its protein product is CASSPGTGLQGSPLHF. Supplemented by reference TRBV19 and TRBJ1-6, the full variable domain reads DGGITQSPKYLFRKEGQNVTLSCEQNLNHDAMYWYRQDPGQGLRLIYYSQIVNDFQKGDIAEGYSVSREKKESFPLTVTSAQKNPTAFYLCASSPGTGLQGSPLHFGNGTRLTVT.

This clone is a singleton in its sample. The chain is built from TRBV3-1 (or the pseudogene TRBV3-2) and TRBJ1-4; TRBD1 might be the D (6 bases). V lost 6 bases and J lost 8, with 16 bases in between. The germline V gene has CDR1 LGHDT and CDR2 YNNKEL (reference sequence). The CDR3 runs 14 residues. CDR3 coding DNA: TGTGCCAGCAGACAAACAGGGAGTGTAGAAAAACTGTTTTTT. This gives the protein CASRQTGSVEKLFF.

V is TRBV19 and J is TRBJ2-5; perhaps TRBD1 as D (5 bases). The CDR3 length is 13 residues. The ends were cut back, 3 bases at V and 5 bases at J, with 10 bases in the middle. Looked up from germline, CDR1 is LNHDA and CDR2 is SQIVND (reference sequence). CDR3 sequence reads: CASSISGWETQYF. As DNA, the CDR3 is TGTGCCAGTAGTATCTCAGGGTGGGAGACCCAGTACTTC.

CDR3 residues: CASSEDRVYPLHF. In nucleotides, the CDR3 is TGTGCCAGCAGCGAGGACAGGGTATATCCCCTCCACTTT. The V and J genes are TRBV6-2 or TRBV6-3 and TRBJ1-6; TRBD1 aligns across 8 bases. Germline CDR1 MNHEY, CDR2 SVGEGT. V was pared by 6 bases and J by 13 bases, with 8 bases of the junction left unmatched. The CDR3 consists of 13 residues.